One sample yielded the 19 T cell receptor beta chains listed below, sequenced in a study of blood T cell repertoires in COVID-19. Assay: immunoSEQ multiplex PCR; the TCRdb copy retains only in-frame clones and omits some. Among 200,000 or so clones listed, roughly 90% were seen once. The sequenced sample was peripheral blood. These receptors originate from a woman aged 45-59 years with acute or convalescent COVID-19.

The V and J genes are TRBV5-4 and TRBJ2-3; D ambiguous. The germline V gene has CDR1 SGHNT and CDR2 YYREEE (reference sequence). The CDR3 runs to 15 residues. Deletions cut 4 bases from V and 2 bases from J, with 14 bases between. CDR3 protein: CASSPGQITTDTQYF. CDR3 nucleotides: TGTGCCAGCAGCCCTGGCCAGATCACCACAGATACGCAGTATTTT.

The gene calls are TRBV18 and TRBJ1-2; TRBD1 matches at 7 bases. The trim removed 8 bases at V and 3 bases at J, leaving 9 bases unmatched. This CDR3 has 14 amino acids. Germline V gene lookup returns CDR1 KGHSH and CDR2 LQKENI. CDR3 coding DNA: TGTGCCAGCACCCTCGACAGGGAGGACTATGGCTACACCTTC. This gives the protein CASTLDREDYGYTF.

The chain couples TRBV30 to TRBJ1-4, with a tentative D call TRBD1 (5 bases). In germline, CDR1 is GTSNPN, CDR2 SVGIG (reference sequence). The CDR3 covers 14 residues. Trimming shortened V by 0 bases and J by 8 bases, and 13 bases separated the two germline ends. In DNA form, the CDR3 reads TGTGCCTGGAGTGTAGGGCAGGGCCGGGAAAAACTGTTTTTT. It translates to CAWSVGQGREKLFF.

The chain combines TRBV18 with TRBJ1-4; D may be TRBD1 (6 bases). This CDR3 contains 13 residues. Germline CDR1 reads KGHSH; CDR2 reads LQKENI. With 2 bases removed from V and 6 bases from J, the gap between germline ends came to 7 bases. CDR3 loop: CASSPKGDEKLFF. The DNA of the CDR3 is TGTGCCAGCTCACCAAAGGGGGATGAAAAACTGTTTTTT. Looking up the rest from reference TRBV18 and TRBJ1-4 gives the full variable domain: NAGVMQNPRHLVRRRGQEARLRCSPMKGHSHVYWYRQLPEEGLKFMVYLQKENIIDESGMPKERFSAEFPKEGPSILRIQQVVRGDSAAYFCASSPKGDEKLFFGSGTQLSVL.

The gene calls are TRBV28 and TRBJ2-1; the D gene is possibly TRBD1 (5 bases). V gave up 5 bases and J gave up 8 bases, with 10 bases separating them. Germline loops: CDR1 MDHEN, CDR2 SYDVKM. The CDR3 consists of 12 residues. The CDR3 coding sequence is TGTGCCAGCAGTCGACAGAAGGATGAGCAGTTCTTC. It specifies CASSRQKDEQFF. The complete variable domain, with remaining parts taken from reference TRBV28 and TRBJ2-1, reads DVKVTQSSRYLVKRTGEKVFLECVQDMDHENMFWYRQDPGLGLRLIYFSYDVKMKEKGDIPEGYSVSREKKERFSLILESASTNQTSMYLCASSRQKDEQFFGPGTRLTVL.

This clone was recorded once. The genes are TRBV5-1 and TRBJ1-1; maybe TRBD1 (5 bases). The ends were cut back, 3 bases at V and 3 bases at J, with 15 bases in the middle. The V gene's germline CDR1 is SGHRS and CDR2 YFSETQ. The CDR3 contains 15 residues. CDR3 coding DNA: TGCGCCAGCAGCTACCAGGGTGGGGGGGACACTGAAGCTTTCTTT. This gives the protein CASSYQGGGDTEAFF.

The V and J genes are TRBV18 and TRBJ2-6, with D tentatively TRBD1 (5 bases). This CDR3 is 19 amino acids long. V was cut by 2 bases and J by 2 bases, with 19 bases left in between. The germline gives CDR1 KGHSH, CDR2 LQKENI. CDR3 bases: TGTGCCAGCTCACCAAGGGGAAGGCAGGGCACCACTGGGGCCAACGTCCTGACTTTC. It encodes CASSPRGRQGTTGANVLTF.

The genes are TRBV5-4 and TRBJ2-5; TRBD1 is a possible D gene (5 bases). Trimming left V 4 bases short and J 5 bases short, with 12 bases between. There are 13 residues in the CDR3. Germline-derived CDR1 and CDR2 are SGHNT and YYREEE (reference sequence). CDR3 in amino acids: CASSRSRAETQYF. As DNA, the CDR3 is TGTGCCAGCAGCCGGTCCAGGGCGGAGACCCAGTACTTC.

This chain uses TRBV27 with TRBJ2-3, with D unresolved. CDR1 and CDR2 (germline): MNHEY, SMNVEV (reference sequence). This CDR3 region has 13 residues. With 1 base removed from V and 6 bases from J, the gap between germline ends came to 8 bases. In DNA, the CDR3 is TGTGCCAGCAGTTTATTCCTTCAGGATACGCAGTATTTT. This sequence encodes CASSLFLQDTQYF.

DNA for the CDR3: TGTGCCAGCAGCCCTACAGGGGGTGGCAATCAGCCCCAGCATTTT. Amino acid sequence: CASSPTGGGNQPQHF. The V call is TRBV4-2, the J call TRBJ1-5; 8 positions match TRBD1. This CDR3 has 15 residues. V trimming: 4 bases; J trimming: 2 bases; junction bases outside the gene matches: 4. Germline loops: CDR1 LGHNA, CDR2 YNFKEQ.

CDR3 sequence (DNA): TGTGCCAGCAGCAAACCCGGGACAGGGATCCACGAGCAGTACTTC. It specifies CASSKPGTGIHEQYF. The chain recombines TRBV14 with TRBJ2-7; 9 bases are shared with TRBD1. V lost 5 bases to trimming and J lost 5 bases; unmatched junction nucleotides: 10. Germline loops: CDR1 SGHDN, CDR2 FVKESK. The CDR3 extends over 15 amino acids. Full variable domain (remainder filled in from reference TRBV14 and TRBJ2-7): EAGVTQFPSHSVIEKGQTVTLRCDPISGHDNLYWYRRVMGKEIKFLLHFVKESKQDESGMPNNRFLAERTGGTYSTLKVQPAELEDSGVYFCASSKPGTGIHEQYFGPGTRLTVT.

The V call is TRBV6-5, the J call TRBJ1-4; D gene unclear. V was pared by 3 bases and J by 7 bases, with 15 bases between. Germline CDR1 is MNHEY and CDR2 is SVGAGI. This CDR3 has 15 amino acids. This CDR3 reads CASSYLSGFGEKLFF. CDR3 coding DNA: TGTGCCAGCAGTTATCTTTCGGGGTTTGGTGAAAAACTGTTTTTT.

The rearrangement joins TRBV10-3 to TRBJ2-1; D not certain. This CDR3 has 14 amino acids. Germline values: CDR1 ENHRY, CDR2 SYGVKD. Trimming shortened V by 4 bases and J by 8 bases, and 15 bases separated the two germline ends. Written as DNA, the CDR3 is TGTGCCATCAGTGTGCAGTGGCTCTCCGATGAGCAGTTCTTC. It encodes CAISVQWLSDEQFF.

This clone was counted a single time. The gene calls are TRBV6-1 and TRBJ2-7; 9 nucleotides align to TRBD1. Trimming removed 5 bases from V and 4 bases from J; junction bases left unmatched: 6. In germline, CDR1 is MNHNS, CDR2 SASEGT. The CDR3 is 14 residues long. The CDR3 here is CASSRDREGYEQYF. As DNA, the CDR3 is TGTGCCAGCAGTCGGGACAGGGAGGGATACGAGCAGTACTTC.

The chain links TRBV6-6 to TRBJ1-3; TRBD1 is a possible D gene (5 bases). This CDR3 has 15 residues. Trimming removed 4 bases from V and 4 bases from J, with 14 bases in between. Germline values: CDR1 MNHNY, CDR2 SVGAGI (reference sequence). CDR3 sequence: CASSSLGGLGNTIYF. In DNA form, the CDR3 reads TGTGCCAGCAGTTCCCTGGGGGGGTTAGGAAACACCATATATTTT.

The chain carries TRBV5-5 and TRBJ1-3; no definite D call. Germline loops: CDR1 SGHKS, CDR2 YYEKEE (reference sequence). This CDR3 has 15 amino acids. Trimming left V 2 bases short and J 0 bases short, with 9 bases between. This CDR3 reads CASSFTRSSGNTIYF. CDR3 DNA: TGTGCCAGCAGCTTCACGCGGAGCTCTGGAAACACCATATATTTT.

The J gene is TRBJ2-7, the V gene TRBV6-1, with 8 bases matching TRBD1. CDR1 is MNHNS, CDR2 SASEGT, per germline. This CDR3 comprises 15 residues. The J segment lost 2 bases and the V segment lost 2 bases, leaving 5 bases of the junction unmatched. The CDR3 protein is CASSERKQGAYEQYF. Here the CDR3 DNA reads TGTGCCAGCAGTGAACGGAAACAGGGGGCCTACGAGCAGTACTTC.

This clone has just one count. J is TRBJ2-5 and V is TRBV5-4; D is undetermined. The CDR3 covers 12 residues. V was trimmed by 0 bases and J by 5 bases, leaving 5 bases between them. The germline gives CDR1 SGHNT, CDR2 YYREEE (reference sequence). CDR3 in amino acids: CASSLVPETQYF. CDR3 sequence (DNA): TGTGCCAGCAGCTTGGTTCCGGAGACCCAGTACTTC.

This chain joins TRBV3-1 (or the pseudogene TRBV3-2) and TRBJ1-2; D is possibly TRBD1 (6 bases). The CDR3 runs to 14 residues. Trimming pared 4 bases from V and 4 bases from J, leaving 13 bases between. Looked up from germline, CDR1 is LGHDT and CDR2 is YNNKEL (reference sequence). CDR3 sequence (DNA): TGTGCCAGCAGCCCCGCGGGGGGCGGCTATGGCTACACCTTC. Residues: CASSPAGGGYGYTF.